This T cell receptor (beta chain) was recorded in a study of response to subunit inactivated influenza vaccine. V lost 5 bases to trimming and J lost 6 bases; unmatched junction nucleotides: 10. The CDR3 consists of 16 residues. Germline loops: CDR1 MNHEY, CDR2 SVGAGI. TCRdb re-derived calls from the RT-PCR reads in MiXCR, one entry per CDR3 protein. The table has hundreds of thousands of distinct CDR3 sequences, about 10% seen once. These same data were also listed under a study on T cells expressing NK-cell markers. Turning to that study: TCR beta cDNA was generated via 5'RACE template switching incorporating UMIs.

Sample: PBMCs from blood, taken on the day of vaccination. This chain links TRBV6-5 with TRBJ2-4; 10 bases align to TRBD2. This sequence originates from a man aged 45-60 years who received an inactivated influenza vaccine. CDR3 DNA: TGTGCCAGCAGTAACCTACTAGCGGGGCGGACAAACATTCAGTACTTC. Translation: CASSNLLAGRTNIQYF.